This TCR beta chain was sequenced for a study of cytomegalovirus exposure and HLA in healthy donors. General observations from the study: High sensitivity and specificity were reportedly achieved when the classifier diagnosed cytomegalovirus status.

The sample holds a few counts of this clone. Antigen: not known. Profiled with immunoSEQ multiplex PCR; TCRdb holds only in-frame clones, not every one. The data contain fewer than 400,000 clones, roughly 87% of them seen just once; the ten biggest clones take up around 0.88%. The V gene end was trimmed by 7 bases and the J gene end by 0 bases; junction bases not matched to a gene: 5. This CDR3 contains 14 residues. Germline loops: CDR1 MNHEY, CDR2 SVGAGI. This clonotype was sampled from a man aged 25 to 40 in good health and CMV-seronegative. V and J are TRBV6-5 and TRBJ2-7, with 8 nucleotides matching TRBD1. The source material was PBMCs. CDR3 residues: CASTAGGFSYEQYF. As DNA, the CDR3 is TGTGCCAGCACCGCAGGGGGCTTCTCCTACGAGCAGTACTTC.